These 22 T cell receptor beta chains came from one sample sequenced in a study of human T cells and chemical hapten exposure. TCRdb passed the RACE reads through MiXCR, listing each CDR3 protein once. There are 180,000 or so distinct CDR3 sequences in the sample; approximately 20% occur only once, and less than 7% lies in the top ten. As for time point: patch test 1, 2 weeks after DPC sensitization. The treatment denotes: therapeutic diphenylcyclopropenone sensitization with weekly scalp DPC. The input for sequencing was whole blood, taken in connection with sensitization to the hapten diphenylcyclopropenone (DPC). These receptors all come from a woman in her forties or fifties with alopecia areata. Some clones in this sample may be carry-over from other donors' samples.

The chain combines TRBV7-9 with TRBJ1-4, with a possible D match to TRBD1 (5 bases). Germline loops: CDR1 SEHNR, CDR2 FQNEAQ (reference sequence). The CDR3 has 16 residues. The germline V and J ends were trimmed by 4 bases and 0 bases, with 12 bases remaining between them. The CDR3 region is CASSSNQGATNEKLFF. CDR3 DNA: TGTGCCAGCAGCTCTAACCAGGGTGCAACTAATGAAAAACTGTTTTTT.

This clonotype was seen a few times. The chain is built from TRBV7-2 and TRBJ2-5; D possibly corresponds to TRBD1 (5 bases). The germline CDR1 and CDR2 sequences are SGHTA and FQGNSA. This CDR3 region has 14 residues. Trimming pared 2 bases from V and 5 bases from J, leaving 12 bases between. The CDR3 DNA reads TGTGCCAGCAGCTTAAGGAGACAGAGGGAGACCCAGTACTTC. Amino acids: CASSLRRQRETQYF.

The rearrangement joins TRBV6-1 to TRBJ2-1; 12 bases match TRBD2. J was trimmed by 7 bases and V by 7 bases; bases with no gene match: 23. This CDR3 has 20 amino acids. In germline, CDR1 is MNHNS, CDR2 SASEGT. CDR3: CASTEWALAGGPLSTNEQFF. As DNA, the CDR3 is TGTGCCAGCACCGAATGGGCCCTAGCGGGAGGGCCCCTCTCCACAAATGAGCAGTTCTTC.

This rearrangement joins TRBV3-1 to TRBJ1-5, with 7 bases aligning to TRBD1. After removal of 5 bases from V and 9 bases from J, the junction contained 10 bases not matched to a gene. The CDR3 covers 14 residues. The V gene's germline CDR1 is LGHDT and CDR2 YNNKEL (reference sequence). DNA for the CDR3: TGTGCCAGCAGCAACGACAGGGATATTGGGCCCCAGCATTTT. Protein product: CASSNDRDIGPQHF.

The V gene is TRBV18, the J gene TRBJ1-5; 10 bases map to TRBD1. Germline CDR1 and CDR2: KGHSH and LQKENI. The junction had 7 bases not matched to a gene; V was cut back by 4 bases and J by 1 base. The CDR3 length is 17 residues. The CDR3 DNA reads TGTGCCAGCTCACTAGACAGGGGGCCAGGGAGCAATCAGCCCCAGCATTTT. It codes for CASSLDRGPGSNQPQHF.

The genes are TRBV9 and TRBJ1-1, with D hard to call. Per germline, CDR1 SGDLS and CDR2 YYNGEE. The V end lost 0 bases, the J end lost 5 bases, and 5 bases lay between the germline ends. The CDR3 consists of 12 residues. The CDR3 protein is CASSVGETEAFF. CDR3 sequence (DNA): TGTGCCAGCAGCGTAGGCGAGACTGAAGCTTTCTTT.

This chain uses TRBV3-1 with TRBJ2-7; D may be TRBD2 (6 bases). This CDR3 has 12 amino acids. Trimming cost V 3 bases and J 6 bases, with 9 bases left between them. CDR1 and CDR2 from the germline V gene are LGHDT and YNNKEL (reference sequence). The CDR3 sequence is CASSQDSGEQYF. The CDR3 DNA is TGTGCCAGCAGCCAGGATAGCGGCGAGCAGTACTTC.

The chain is built from TRBV7-8 and TRBJ1-1, with unresolved D. CDR3 length equals 13 residues. Germline CDR1 and CDR2: SGHVS and FQNEAQ. V was pared by 4 bases and J by 3 bases, with 9 bases between. This CDR3 reads CASSSKLDTEAFF. The CDR3 DNA reads as TGTGCCAGCAGCTCCAAGCTGGACACTGAAGCTTTCTTT.

The V call is TRBV6-2 or TRBV6-3, the J call TRBJ2-2; tentative D call: TRBD2 (5 bases). The CDR3 loop spans 19 amino acids. Trimming cost V 2 bases and J 0 bases, with 19 bases left between them. The germline gives CDR1 MNHEY, CDR2 SVGEGT. The CDR3 DNA reads TGTGCCAGCAGTTACGATTATTCTGGGAGCGGAGCGAACACCGGGGAGCTGTTTTTT. This translates into CASSYDYSGSGANTGELFF.

This clonotype has a handful of counts. This chain joins TRBV5-1 and TRBJ1-2, with 7 bases identical to TRBD1. V lost 0 bases to trimming and J lost 6 bases; unmatched junction nucleotides: 2. Germline CDR1 and CDR2: SGHRS and YFSETQ. This CDR3 is built from 13 residues. Here the CDR3 reads CASSLGQGHGYTF. The CDR3 bases are TGCGCCAGCAGCTTGGGACAGGGCCATGGCTACACCTTC.

The rearrangement links TRBV6-1 to TRBJ2-3, with D unresolved. V lost 7 bases and J 0 bases, leaving 8 bases between the germline ends. From germline, CDR1 is MNHNS and CDR2 SASEGT. The CDR3 runs 13 residues. In DNA, the CDR3 is TGTGCCAGCATATTGGGGAGCACAGATACGCAGTATTTT. It yields the protein CASILGSTDTQYF.

CDR3 nucleotides: TGCGCCAGCAGCCATCCTTTAGGGACTAGCGGGAGGGCGTTCTTC. Translated: CASSHPLGTSGRAFF. This sequence joins TRBV4-1 and TRBJ2-1, with 16 bases fitting TRBD2. Germline CDR1 and CDR2: MGHRA and YSYEKL. This CDR3 contains 15 residues. The V and J ends lost 3 bases and 15 bases, in that order; junction bases with no gene match: 8.

This clonotype was detected a few times. The V call is TRBV7-2, the J call TRBJ2-3; 8 positions agree with TRBD2. This CDR3 region has 14 residues. After removal of 5 bases from V and 4 bases from J, the junction contained 5 bases not matched to a gene. From germline, CDR1 is SGHTA and CDR2 FQGNSA. Here the CDR3 reads CASSRGGSSDTQYF. Written as DNA, the CDR3 is TGTGCCAGCAGCCGCGGGGGGTCATCAGATACGCAGTATTTT.

There are a few counts of this clonotype. V usage is TRBV10-3 and J usage is TRBJ1-2; D gene ambiguous. CDR1 is ENHRY and CDR2 is SYGVKD in the germline V gene. This CDR3 is built from 14 residues. Trimming stripped 6 bases from V and 6 bases from J, with 17 bases between. CDR3 residues: CAISSTPPPDGYTF. The CDR3 nucleotides read TGTGCCATCAGCAGCACACCACCACCGGATGGCTACACCTTC.

V is TRBV29-1 and J is TRBJ1-2; no reliable D call. Trimming stripped 5 bases from V and 4 bases from J, with 8 bases between. The CDR3 is 11 amino acids. Germline lookup yields CDR1 SQVTM and CDR2 ANQGSEA. This CDR3 is CSVMGSYGYTF. Here the CDR3 DNA reads TGCAGCGTTATGGGTTCCTATGGCTACACCTTC. Full variable domain (remainder filled in from reference TRBV29-1 and TRBJ1-2): SAVISQKPSRDICQRGTSLTIQCQVDSQVTMMFWYRQQPGQSLTLIATANQGSEATYESGFVIDKFPISRPNLTFSTLTVSNMSPEDSSIYLCSVMGSYGYTFGSGTRLTVV.

The rearrangement uses TRBV28 and TRBJ1-5; D is unclear. The V end lost 3 bases, the J end lost 3 bases, and 9 bases lay between the germline ends. The CDR3 covers 14 residues. Germline CDR1 is MDHEN and CDR2 is SYDVKM. Here the CDR3 DNA reads TGTGCCAGCAGTTTCGGGCAGGCCAATCAGCCCCAGCATTTT. Amino acid sequence: CASSFGQANQPQHF.

V is TRBV20-1 and J is TRBJ2-5; 9 bases match TRBD2. The V gene's germline CDR1 is DFQATT and CDR2 SNEGSKA (reference sequence). Losses at the gene ends were 4 bases for V and 2 bases for J; bases not matched to a gene: 11. CDR3 length equals 16 residues. CDR3 bases: TGCAGTGCTATCCCGGTGTTAGCGGGAGAACAAGAGACCCAGTACTTC. It encodes CSAIPVLAGEQETQYF.

This clonotype was seen a handful of times. The chain employs TRBV10-3 and TRBJ1-1; tentative D call: TRBD1 (5 bases). The CDR3 extends over 14 amino acids. Germline V gene sequence: CDR1 ENHRY, CDR2 SYGVKD. The V gene lost 8 bases and the J gene lost 1 base, with 14 bases spanning the gap. As DNA, the CDR3 is TGTGCCATCGGGTCGGGAGGGGAGAACACTGAAGCTTTCTTT. Protein: CAIGSGGENTEAFF.

The CDR3 DNA follows: TGTGCCACCAGTGTCTACACTAGCGGGAGACACGAGCAGTTCTTC. It is translated as CATSVYTSGRHEQFF. The chain couples TRBV24-1 to TRBJ2-1, with 11 positions matching TRBD2. V lost 5 bases to trimming and J lost 10 bases; unmatched junction nucleotides: 9. In germline, CDR1 is KGHDR, CDR2 SFDVKD. The length of the CDR3 is 15 residues.

This sequence joins TRBV2 and TRBJ1-4, with unresolved D. The CDR3 totals 14 residues. The V end lost 6 bases, the J end lost 8 bases, and 16 bases lay between the germline ends. Germline CDR1 reads SNHLY; CDR2 reads FYNNEI. The CDR3 nucleotides read TGTGCCAGCAGGGAGGACGAGGCGAGAGAAAAACTGTTTTTT. Encoded protein: CASREDEAREKLFF.

This clonotype was counted a few times. This chain links TRBV28 with TRBJ2-2; unclear D gene. V was clipped by 1 base and J by 0 bases, with 12 bases between them. Germline CDR1 reads MDHEN; CDR2 reads SYDVKM. There are 17 residues in the CDR3. The CDR3 spells CASSLSPPGANTGELFF. CDR3 DNA: TGTGCCAGCAGTTTATCGCCCCCAGGAGCGAACACCGGGGAGCTGTTTTTT.

This clonotype was recorded at least ten times. This rearrangement joins TRBV7-3 to TRBJ2-3; weak D call: TRBD2 (6 bases). The V gene's germline CDR1 is SGHTA and CDR2 FQGTGA. The CDR3 sequence is 15 residues long. Trimming removed 2 bases at V and 3 bases at J, with 12 bases between. Written as DNA, the CDR3 is TGTGCCAGCAGCTTACTCGGGGGATATACAGATACGCAGTATTTT. Protein product: CASSLLGGYTDTQYF.